This T cell receptor beta chain is drawn from a study of T cells in Graves' hyperthyroidism and ophthalmopathy. At least ten counts were recorded for this clonotype. Germline trimming cut 2 bases from V and 1 base from J; bases unmatched to any gene: 2. This CDR3 has 15 amino acids. Germline V gene sequence: CDR1 LGHDT, CDR2 YNNKEL (reference sequence). Clinical symptoms, serum thyroxine, TRAb, thyroid ultrasound and orbital computed tomography informed diagnoses. RNA transcripts served as the template for amplifying TCR beta CDR3 regions. HTBI primers drove first-round RT-PCR of the TCR CDR3. One entry per CDR3 protein results from TCRdb running MiXCR on the multiplex PCR reads. This sample yields 200,000 to 300,000 distinct CDR3 sequences, of which roughly 22% are seen a single time; roughly 40% belongs to the top ten.

The chain employs TRBV3-1 and TRBJ2-5; 9 positions agree with TRBD1. This TCR was recovered from a woman in her 40s with Graves' ophthalmopathy. Sequenced sample: blood. CDR3 amino acids: CASSQQTGGQETQYF. The DNA for the CDR3 is TGTGCCAGCAGCCAACAGACAGGGGGCCAAGAGACCCAGTACTTC.